The sample holds many counts of the clone carrying this T cell receptor (beta chain). Its antigen remains unknown. The sample's time point: pre-sensitization, week 0. This sample's treatment: therapeutic diphenylcyclopropenone sensitization with weekly scalp DPC. Each donor was an alopecia patient between 18 and 70 years of age who qualified for DPC. The data were obtained in a study of human T cells and chemical hapten exposure. Study-level results: Sensitizing to DPC left TCRs with a frequency above 1 in 1000 unaltered.

TCRdb redid the calling of the RACE reads with MiXCR, one entry per CDR3 protein. Here the sample spans about 87,000 distinct CDR3 sequences, roughly a tenth being singletons. Germline CDR1 MNHEY, CDR2 SMNVEV (reference sequence). This CDR3 has 15 residues. Trimming cost V 5 bases and J 5 bases; bases outside gene matches: 7. Material: whole blood, obtained in connection with sensitization to the hapten diphenylcyclopropenone (DPC). The origin of this receptor is a middle-aged woman with alopecia areata. Some clones in this sample may be carry-over from other donors' samples. The V call is TRBV27, the J call TRBJ2-1, with 9 bases lining up with TRBD1. The CDR3 DNA is TGTGCCAGCAGTCCACAGGGGGCGAGGAACAATGAGCAGTTCTTC. Translation gives CASSPQGARNNEQFF.